A selection of T cell receptor beta chains follows, all from one sample in a study of OX40 agonist ivuxolimab in advanced cancers. Clones were sequenced by immunoSEQ multiplex PCR, and TCRdb holds only the in-frame ones, with some missing. The top ten hold around 6.5% of the sample, which has approximately 66,000 clones, 80% to 90% seen once. Here the sequenced sample was CD4+ or CD8+ T cells sorted from blood, taken in a trial of the OX40 agonist ivuxolimab. All receptors come from an adult with an advanced solid tumor such as melanoma, head and neck, liver or kidney cancer. Both conserved end residues are part of each CDR3. Fields, in order: D gene, clone size, V gene, CDR3 length, J gene, CDR3 DNA, CDR3 protein. The D gene is left open where the match is weak. Clone sizes are given selectively: once, few, many, or a class where the clone is expanded.

D gene: .; clone size: .; V gene: TRBV7-9; CDR3 length: 13; J gene: TRBJ1-1; CDR3 DNA: TGTGCCAGCAGCACAGGACAGTACACTGAAGCTTTCTTT; CDR3 protein: CASSTGQYTEAFF
D gene: .; clone size: .; V gene: TRBV11-3; CDR3 length: 12; J gene: TRBJ1-1; CDR3 DNA: TGTGCCAGCAGCTTGAATGGGGAGGGAGCTTTCTTT; CDR3 protein: CASSLNGEGAFF
D gene: .; clone size: .; V gene: TRBV7-2; CDR3 length: 17; J gene: TRBJ1-1; CDR3 DNA: TGTGCCAGCAGCACGAACGTTGCAGGACCCTCTCTTTTTATAGCTTTCTTT; CDR3 protein: CASSTNVAGPSLFIAFF
D gene: TRBD1; clone size: .; V gene: TRBV9; CDR3 length: 17; J gene: TRBJ2-2; CDR3 DNA: TGTGCCAGCAGCGTAGTAGGTACAGGGGTATACACCGGGGAGCTGTTTTTT; CDR3 protein: CASSVVGTGVYTGELFF
D gene: .; clone size: .; V gene: TRBV21-1; CDR3 length: 14; J gene: TRBJ2-3; CDR3 DNA: TGTGCCAGCAGCAAAGGCCCCCAGAGAGATACGCAGTATTTT; CDR3 protein: CASSKGPQRDTQYF
D gene: TRBD1; clone size: few; V gene: TRBV28; CDR3 length: 16; J gene: TRBJ2-1; CDR3 DNA: TGTGCCAGCAGTCCGGGGACAGGCGAAGCCTACAATGAGCAGTTCTTC; CDR3 protein: CASSPGTGEAYNEQFF
D gene: .; clone size: .; V gene: TRBV19; CDR3 length: 15; J gene: TRBJ1-5; CDR3 DNA: TGTGCCAGTAGTATTTCTGAGTCAGGCGATCAGCCCCAGCATTTT; CDR3 protein: CASSISESGDQPQHF
D gene: TRBD1; clone size: .; V gene: TRBV9; CDR3 length: 14; J gene: TRBJ1-1; CDR3 DNA: TGTGCCAGCAGCGTAGGACAGGGAGGTACTGAAGCTTTCTTT; CDR3 protein: CASSVGQGGTEAFF
D gene: .; clone size: .; V gene: TRBV4-2; CDR3 length: 15; J gene: TRBJ2-1; CDR3 DNA: TGTGCCAGCAGCCCCCGTCCGGGCCCCCCCAATGAGCAGTTCTTC; CDR3 protein: CASSPRPGPPNEQFF
D gene: TRBD1; clone size: once; V gene: TRBV19; CDR3 length: 15; J gene: TRBJ2-2; CDR3 DNA: TGTGCCAGTAGTATAGGGGACAGGGGCACCGGGGAGCTGTTTTTT; CDR3 protein: CASSIGDRGTGELFF
D gene: TRBD1; clone size: .; V gene: TRBV7-9; CDR3 length: 16; J gene: TRBJ2-7; CDR3 DNA: TGTGCCAGCAGCTTAGTTTTCGGGACAGGGGACTACGAGCAGTACTTC; CDR3 protein: CASSLVFGTGDYEQYF
D gene: TRBD1; clone size: many; V gene: TRBV4-3; CDR3 length: 15; J gene: TRBJ2-7; CDR3 DNA: TGCGCCAGCAGCCAAGAACAGGGGGAGGCCTACGAGCAGTACTTC; CDR3 protein: CASSQEQGEAYEQYF
D gene: .; clone size: .; V gene: TRBV28; CDR3 length: 11; J gene: TRBJ1-2; CDR3 DNA: TGTGCCAGCAGTTTTAGAGATGGCTACACCTTC; CDR3 protein: CASSFRDGYTF
D gene: .; clone size: few; V gene: TRBV9; CDR3 length: 16; J gene: TRBJ1-1; CDR3 DNA: TGTGCCAGCAGCGTAGGGTCAGGGTTGCCGAACACTGAAGCTTTCTTT; CDR3 protein: CASSVGSGLPNTEAFF
D gene: TRBD2; clone size: .; V gene: TRBV6-1; CDR3 length: 15; J gene: TRBJ2-7; CDR3 DNA: TGTGCCAGCAGTGAGGGGGGAGGGCCGACCTACGAGCAGTACTTC; CDR3 protein: CASSEGGGPTYEQYF
D gene: TRBD2; clone size: .; V gene: TRBV5-4; CDR3 length: 15; J gene: TRBJ2-7; CDR3 DNA: TGTGCCAGCAGCTTGTTTAGCGGGATCCCCTACGAGCAGTACTTC; CDR3 protein: CASSLFSGIPYEQYF
D gene: .; clone size: .; V gene: TRBV27; CDR3 length: 11; J gene: TRBJ2-7; CDR3 DNA: TGTGCCAGCAGTTTCGACGGCGAGCAGTACTTC; CDR3 protein: CASSFDGEQYF
D gene: TRBD1; clone size: .; V gene: TRBV7-6; CDR3 length: 14; J gene: TRBJ2-3; CDR3 DNA: TGTGCCAGCAGCTTGACAGGGGGCACAGATACGCAGTATTTT; CDR3 protein: CASSLTGGTDTQYF
D gene: .; clone size: .; V gene: TRBV29-1; CDR3 length: 12; J gene: TRBJ1-1; CDR3 DNA: TGCAGCGTTGAAGATCGCGGGATTGAAGCTTTCTTT; CDR3 protein: CSVEDRGIEAFF
D gene: .; clone size: .; V gene: TRBV4-1; CDR3 length: 12; J gene: TRBJ2-3; CDR3 DNA: TGCGCCAGCAAGGACCCCACAGATACGCAGTATTTT; CDR3 protein: CASKDPTDTQYF
D gene: TRBD1; clone size: .; V gene: TRBV11-1; CDR3 length: 14; J gene: TRBJ2-1; CDR3 DNA: TGTGCCAGCAGCACCACAGGGGCGAACAATGAGCAGTTCTTC; CDR3 protein: CASSTTGANNEQFF
D gene: .; clone size: .; V gene: TRBV11-2; CDR3 length: 15; J gene: TRBJ1-5; CDR3 DNA: TGTGCCAGCAGCACCCATGGGGCCCACAATCAGCCCCAGCATTTT; CDR3 protein: CASSTHGAHNQPQHF
D gene: TRBD1; clone size: .; V gene: TRBV4-3; CDR3 length: 19; J gene: TRBJ2-6; CDR3 DNA: TGCGCCAGCAGCCTTTCCTTAATCCAGGGGGCGCGAGGGGCCAACGTCCTGACTTTC; CDR3 protein: CASSLSLIQGARGANVLTF